A single sample gave rise to the 19 T cell receptor beta chains below, sequenced in a study of T cells in women clearing cervical HPV infection. Assay: immunoSEQ multiplex PCR; the TCRdb copy retains only in-frame clones and omits some. The sample has roughly 30,000 clones; the top ten hold under 5%. The sample taken for sequencing was blood buffy coat. The source is a woman between 18 and 69 years old with a cervical HPV16 infection that either progressed to CIN3+ or cleared (not recorded which).

Comment on this clone: The read ends 3 residues early relative to the CDR3; the germline J gene fills the gap. The chain is built from TRBV19 and TRBJ1-2; 7 bases line up with TRBD1. CDR3 size: 15 residues. CDR1 is LNHDA, CDR2 SQIVND, per germline (reference sequence). CDR3 sequence reads: CASSTLPGQPKDYTF. The DNA read from the CDR3 is TGTGCCAGTAGTACATTACCGGGACAGCCTAAGGAC.

Concerning this clone: The read is 3 residues too short to cover the CDR3 end, so that end is filled in from the germline J gene. The V call is TRBV28, the J call TRBJ2-7; 7 nucleotides agree with TRBD1. This CDR3 is 13 amino acids long. Germline V lookup: CDR1 MDHEN, CDR2 SYDVKM. V shed 7 bases and J 5 bases; nucleotides not matched to a gene: 8. The sequenced CDR3 bases are TGTGCCAGCACCCCGACAGGGTATGACGAG. Translating gives CASTPTGYDE. The entire CDR3 protein reads CASTPTGYDEQYF.

Comments on this clone: Read sequence stops 3 residues before the CDR3 end, and the germline J gene provides the missing end. The V gene is TRBV12-3 or TRBV12-4, the J gene TRBJ1-1; perhaps TRBD1 as D (5 bases). CDR3 size: 13 residues. The CDR3 spells CASSLGKTVGAFF. The sequenced part of the CDR3 DNA is TGTGCCAGCAGTTTAGGGAAGACAGTCGGG.

The CDR3 here is CASRKDGGNTEAFF. The DNA read from the CDR3 is TGTGCCAGCAGGAAAGACGGGGGAAACACTGAA. The chain uses TRBV7-2 and TRBJ1-1; tentatively, D is TRBD1 (5 bases). The read ends 3 residues before the CDR3 terminus; that terminus is restored from the germline J gene. This CDR3 has 14 amino acids. The germline CDR1 and CDR2 sequences are SGHTA and FQGNSA. The V and J ends lost 6 bases and 2 bases respectively, with 13 bases between them. Combining the CDR3 with reference TRBV7-2 and TRBJ1-1 gives the whole variable domain GAGVSQSPSNKVTEKGKDVELRCDPISGHTALYWYRQSLGQGLEFLIYFQGNSAPDKSGLPSDRFSAERTGGSVSTLTIQRTQQEDSAVYLCASRKDGGNTEAFFGQGTRLTVV.

With respect to this clone: Coverage ceases 3 residues before the CDR3 finishes, and the germline J gene fills in the end. The V gene is TRBV5-1, the J gene TRBJ2-7; D is uncertain. Between the trimmed V and J ends, which lost 0 bases and 2 bases, there was a span of 12 bases. The CDR3 runs to 15 residues. The V gene's germline CDR1 is SGHRS and CDR2 YFSETQ. Partial CDR3 DNA: TGCGCCAGCAGCTTGGGTGGCTCCATTACCTACGAG. Its protein product is CASSLGGSITYE. The entire CDR3 protein is CASSLGGSITYEQYF. The variable domain in full, completed from reference TRBV5-1 and TRBJ2-7, reads KAGVTQTPRYLIKTRGQQVTLSCSPISGHRSVSWYQQTPGQGLQFLFEYFSETQRNKGNFPGRFSGRQFSNSRSEMNVSTLELGDSALYLCASSLGGSITYEQYFGPGTRLTVT.

With regard to this clone: The CDR3 end lies 3 residues beyond the end of the read and is filled in from the germline J gene. The chain links TRBV20-1 to TRBJ2-2, with D maybe TRBD2 (6 bases). The germline V gene encodes CDR1 DFQATT and CDR2 SNEGSKA (reference sequence). The CDR3 consists of 13 residues. V lost 6 bases and J 3 bases, leaving 11 bases between the germline ends. Partial CDR3 DNA: TGCAGTGCGGTGACTAGATACACCGGGGAG. The encoded protein is CSAVTRYTGE. The complete CDR3 reads CSAVTRYTGELFF.

A remark on this clone: The CDR3 end lies 3 residues beyond the end of the read and is filled in from the germline J gene. The chain joins TRBV7-2 to TRBJ2-1; 7 bases map to TRBD2. Germline CDR1 SGHTA, CDR2 FQGNSA. The trim removed 1 base at V and 8 bases at J, leaving 5 bases unmatched. This CDR3 is built from 14 residues. CDR3 DNA, as far as it was read: TGTGCCAGCAGCTTAGGAGGACTAGTCGATGAG. This encodes CASSLGGLVDE. The whole CDR3 region reads CASSLGGLVDEQFF.

Regarding this clone: The read is 3 residues too short to cover the CDR3 end, so that end is filled in from the germline J gene. The chain links TRBV6-2 or TRBV6-3 to TRBJ2-7; D possibly corresponds to TRBD2 (5 bases). The CDR3 totals 13 residues. The germline gives CDR1 MNHEY, CDR2 SVGEGT. The V end lost 2 bases, the J end lost 3 bases, and 8 bases lay between the germline ends. CDR3 DNA (partial): TGTGCCAGCAGTTACCACAGCGGCTACGAG. Protein product: CASSYHSGYE. The entire CDR3 protein reads CASSYHSGYEQYF.

Remarks on this clone: The read terminates 3 residues before the CDR3 end, so the remaining end is supplied by the germline J gene. The chain links TRBV5-1 to TRBJ1-2, with 8 positions matching TRBD1. The CDR3 has 14 residues. V lost 4 bases and J lost 2; bases outside the gene matches: 4. Germline CDR1 reads SGHRS; CDR2 reads YFSETQ. The CDR3 bases that were read are TGCGCCAGCAGCAGGACAGGGACGAACTATGGC. This translates into CASSRTGTNYG. The CDR3 in full is CASSRTGTNYGYTF.

For this clone: The CDR3 end is not reached by the read, which stops 3 residues before it; the germline J gene fills it in. The chain employs TRBV18 and TRBJ1-1; possible D gene TRBD1, 5 bases. Germline V CDR1 and CDR2: KGHSH, LQKENI. Trimming cost V 3 bases and J 5 bases, with 13 bases left between them. The CDR3 is 14 amino acids. The CDR3 reads CASSPDQRGTEAFF. The covered CDR3 bases are TGTGCCAGCTCACCCGACCAACGGGGGACTGAA.

In the case of this clone: The missing CDR3 end, 3 residues past where the read stops, is filled in from the germline J gene. The chain recombines TRBV5-4 with TRBJ1-1; 7 bases map to TRBD1. Germline lookup yields CDR1 SGHNT and CDR2 YYREEE (reference sequence). This CDR3 has 16 residues. Trimming cost V 2 bases and J 5 bases; bases outside gene matches: 12. The CDR3 loop reads CASSFPGTVRRTEAFF. The CDR3 DNA, read in part, is TGTGCCAGCAGCTTTCCCGGGACAGTTCGTCGTACTGAA. Complete variable domain (other parts from reference TRBV5-4 and TRBJ1-1): ETGVTQSPTHLIKTRGQQVTLRCSSQSGHNTVSWYQQALGQGPQFIFQYYREEENGRGNFPPRFSGLQFPNYSSELNVNALELDDSALYLCASSFPGTVRRTEAFFGQGTRLTVV.

Worth noting for this clone: The CDR3 is cut off 3 residues early in the read; its end comes from the germline J gene. V usage is TRBV11-2 and J usage is TRBJ2-5, with 7 bases aligning to TRBD2. Germline values: CDR1 SGHAT, CDR2 FQNNGV. Losses at the gene ends were 4 bases for V and 3 bases for J; bases not matched to a gene: 2. This CDR3 is 13 amino acids long. The part of the CDR3 DNA that was read is TGTGCCAGCAGCTGGGGGGGTAAAGAGACC. Translating it yields CASSWGGKET. The whole CDR3 sequence is CASSWGGKETQYF.

To note about this clone: Read data end 3 residues before the CDR3 end; the end is taken from the germline J gene. This chain links TRBV2 with TRBJ1-1; maybe TRBD1 (5 bases). CDR1 and CDR2 (germline): SNHLY, FYNNEI. CDR3 length: 16 amino acids. Incomplete CDR3 DNA: TGTGCCAGCAGACTTAAGCGGGACTCCCTATTGAATGAG. Its translation: CASRLKRDSLLNE. The CDR3 as a whole reads CASRLKRDSLLNEAFF.

Comments on this clone: Mismatch with germline at one junction end may stem from a read error. The CDR3 is cut off 3 residues early in the read; its end comes from the germline J gene. The gene calls are TRBV4-2 and TRBJ1-1; D uncertain. The CDR3 sequence is 14 residues long. Germline-derived CDR1 and CDR2 are LGHNA and YNFKEQ. CDR3 bases read: TGCGCCAGCAGCCAAGATATAATGAACACTGAA. Amino acids: CASSQDIMNTE. The CDR3 as a whole reads CASSQDIMNTEAFF.

Turning to this clone: The read ends 3 residues early relative to the CDR3; the germline J gene fills the gap. The chain recombines TRBV5-1 with TRBJ2-3; 8 bases align to TRBD2. Germline V CDR1 and CDR2: SGHRS, YFSETQ. The V gene end was trimmed by 4 bases and the J gene end by 4 bases; junction bases not matched to a gene: 8. This CDR3 spans 15 amino acids. CDR3 sequence reads: CASSRLDGGADTQYF. The part of the CDR3 DNA that was read is TGCGCCAGCAGCCGACTCGACGGGGGGGCAGATACG. Full variable domain (remainder filled in from reference TRBV5-1 and TRBJ2-3): KAGVTQTPRYLIKTRGQQVTLSCSPISGHRSVSWYQQTPGQGLQFLFEYFSETQRNKGNFPGRFSGRQFSNSRSEMNVSTLELGDSALYLCASSRLDGGADTQYFGPGTRLTVL.

Concerning this clone: From the germline J gene comes the end of the CDR3, since the read stops 3 residues before it. The genes are TRBV7-3 and TRBJ2-5, with TRBD2 as a possible D gene (5 bases). V lost 4 bases and J 0 bases, leaving 6 bases between the germline ends. The germline V gene has CDR1 SGHTA and CDR2 FQGTGA. CDR3 size: 13 residues. The CDR3 loop is CASSSGNQETQYF. Partial CDR3 DNA: TGTGCCAGCAGCTCGGGGAACCAAGAGACC.

As to this clone: The missing CDR3 end, 3 residues past where the read stops, is filled in from the germline J gene. The genes are TRBV2 and TRBJ1-6, with TRBD1 matching 10 bases. Germline V CDR1 and CDR2: SNHLY, FYNNEI. V was clipped by 4 bases and J by 9 bases; unmatched bases: 3. This CDR3 is built from 14 residues. The covered CDR3 bases are TGTGCCAGCAGTGTCGGGACAGGGGCTTCACCC. This gives the protein CASSVGTGASP. From start to end, the CDR3 is CASSVGTGASPLHF.

As concerns this clone: The DNA ends 3 residues before the CDR3 does, and the rest of the CDR3 is filled in from the germline J gene. The rearrangement uses TRBV7-9 and TRBJ2-7; D gene unclear. The CDR3 spans 15 residues. Trimming left V 1 base short and J 6 bases short, with 16 bases between. Germline CDR1 reads SEHNR; CDR2 reads FQNEAQ (reference sequence). The DNA read from the CDR3 is TGTGCCAGCAGCTTAGTTTCCGGTAGTCCTGGCGAG. It translates to CASSLVSGSPGE. The whole CDR3 sequence is CASSLVSGSPGEQYF.

Note on this clone: The missing CDR3 end, 3 residues past where the read stops, is filled in from the germline J gene. V usage is TRBV28 and J usage is TRBJ2-7, with 7 bases matching TRBD2. V lost 9 bases and J lost 1; bases outside the gene matches: 9. This CDR3 region has 14 residues. From germline, CDR1 is MDHEN and CDR2 SYDVKM. The CDR3 reads CASRASGASYEQYF. CDR3 DNA (partial): TGTGCCAGTAGGGCTAGCGGAGCGTCCTACGAG.